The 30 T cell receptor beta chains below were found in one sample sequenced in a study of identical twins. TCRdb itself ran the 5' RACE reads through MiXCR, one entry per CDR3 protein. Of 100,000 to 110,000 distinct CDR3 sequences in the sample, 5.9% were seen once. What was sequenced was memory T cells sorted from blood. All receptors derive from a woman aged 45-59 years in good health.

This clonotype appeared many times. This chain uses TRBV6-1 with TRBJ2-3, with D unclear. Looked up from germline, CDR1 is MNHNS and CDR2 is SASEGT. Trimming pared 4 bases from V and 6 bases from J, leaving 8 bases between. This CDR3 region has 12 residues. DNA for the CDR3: TGTGCCAGCAGTGGCCAGGTGGATACGCAGTATTTT. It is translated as CASSGQVDTQYF.

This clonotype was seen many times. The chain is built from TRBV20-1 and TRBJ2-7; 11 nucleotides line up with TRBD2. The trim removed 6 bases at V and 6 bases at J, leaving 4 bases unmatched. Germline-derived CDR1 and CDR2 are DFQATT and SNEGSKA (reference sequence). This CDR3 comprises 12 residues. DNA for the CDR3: TGCAGTGCGCCCGGACTAGCGGGCGAGCAGTACTTC. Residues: CSAPGLAGEQYF.

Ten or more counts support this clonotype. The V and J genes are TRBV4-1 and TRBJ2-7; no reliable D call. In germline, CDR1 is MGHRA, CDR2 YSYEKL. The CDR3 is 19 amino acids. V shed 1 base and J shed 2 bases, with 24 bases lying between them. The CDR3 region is CASSQAPLSTIVGTYEQYF. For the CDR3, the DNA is TGCGCCAGCAGCCAAGCTCCACTCAGTACCATAGTGGGAACCTACGAGCAGTACTTC.

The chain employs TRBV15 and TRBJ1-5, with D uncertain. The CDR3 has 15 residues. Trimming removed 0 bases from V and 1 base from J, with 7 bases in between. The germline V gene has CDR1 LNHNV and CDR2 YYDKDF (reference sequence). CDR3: CATSRERESNQPQHF. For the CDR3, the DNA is TGTGCCACCAGCAGAGAGAGGGAAAGCAATCAGCCCCAGCATTTT. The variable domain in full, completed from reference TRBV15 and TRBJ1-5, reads DAMVIQNPRYQVTQFGKPVTLSCSQTLNHNVMYWYQQKSSQAPKLLFHYYDKDFNNEADTPDNFQSRRPNTSFCFLDIRSPGLGDTAMYLCATSRERESNQPQHFGDGTRLSIL.

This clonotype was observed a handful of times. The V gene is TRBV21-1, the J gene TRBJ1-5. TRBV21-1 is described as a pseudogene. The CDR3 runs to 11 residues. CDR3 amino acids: CASSIRQPQHF. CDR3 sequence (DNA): TGTGCCAGCAGCATTAGACAGCCCCAGCATTTT.

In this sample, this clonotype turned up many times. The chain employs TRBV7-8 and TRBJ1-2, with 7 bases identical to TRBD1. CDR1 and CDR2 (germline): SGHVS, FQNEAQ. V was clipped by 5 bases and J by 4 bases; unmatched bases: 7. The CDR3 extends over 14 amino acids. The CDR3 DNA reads TGTGCCAGCAGCACCCGACAGGGATCCTATGGCTACACCTTC. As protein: CASSTRQGSYGYTF.

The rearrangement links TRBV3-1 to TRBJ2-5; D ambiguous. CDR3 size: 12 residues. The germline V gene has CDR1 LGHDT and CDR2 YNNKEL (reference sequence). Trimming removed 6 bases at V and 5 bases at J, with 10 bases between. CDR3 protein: CASRSGAETQYF. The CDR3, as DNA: TGTGCCAGCAGATCTGGCGCGGAGACCCAGTACTTC.

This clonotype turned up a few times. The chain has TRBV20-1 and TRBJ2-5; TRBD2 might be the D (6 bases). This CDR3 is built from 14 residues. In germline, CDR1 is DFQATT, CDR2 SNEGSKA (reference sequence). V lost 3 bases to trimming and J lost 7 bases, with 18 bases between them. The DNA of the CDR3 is TGCAGTGCTAGTTTTGGGAGCGGGCGGAGGACCCAGTACTTC. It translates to CSASFGSGRRTQYF.

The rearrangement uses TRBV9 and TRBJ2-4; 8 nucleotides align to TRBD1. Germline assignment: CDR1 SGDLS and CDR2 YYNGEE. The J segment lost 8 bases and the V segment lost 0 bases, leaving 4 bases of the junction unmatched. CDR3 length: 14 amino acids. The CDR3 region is CASSVGRGRDIQYF. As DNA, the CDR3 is TGTGCCAGCAGCGTAGGCAGGGGGCGAGACATTCAGTACTTC.

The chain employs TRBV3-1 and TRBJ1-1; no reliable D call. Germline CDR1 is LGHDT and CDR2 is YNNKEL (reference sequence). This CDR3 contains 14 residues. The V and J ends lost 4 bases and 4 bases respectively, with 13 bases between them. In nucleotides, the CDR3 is TGTGCCAGCAGCCGAGGTATGGGTGGCACTGAAGCTTTCTTT. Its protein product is CASSRGMGGTEAFF.

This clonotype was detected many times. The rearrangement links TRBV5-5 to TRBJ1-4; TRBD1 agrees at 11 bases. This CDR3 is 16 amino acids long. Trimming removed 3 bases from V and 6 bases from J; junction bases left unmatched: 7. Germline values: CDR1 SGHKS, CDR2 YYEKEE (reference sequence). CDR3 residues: CASSSGQGAVDEKLFF. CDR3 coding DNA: TGTGCCAGCAGCTCCGGACAGGGGGCTGTTGATGAAAAACTGTTTTTT.

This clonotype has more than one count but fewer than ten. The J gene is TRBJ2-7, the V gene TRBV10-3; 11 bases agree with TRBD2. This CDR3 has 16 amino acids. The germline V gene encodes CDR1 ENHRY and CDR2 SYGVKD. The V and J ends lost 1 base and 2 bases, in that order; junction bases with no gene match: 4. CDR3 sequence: CAISELAGGSTYEQYF. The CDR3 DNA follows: TGTGCCATCAGTGAGTTAGCGGGAGGGTCGACCTACGAGCAGTACTTC.

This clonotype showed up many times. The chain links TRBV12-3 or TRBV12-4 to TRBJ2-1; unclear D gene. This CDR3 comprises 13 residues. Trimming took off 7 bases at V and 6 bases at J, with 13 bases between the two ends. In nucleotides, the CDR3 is TGTGCCAGCAATAAAAGGAGTAGCAATGAGCAGTTCTTC. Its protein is CASNKRSSNEQFF.

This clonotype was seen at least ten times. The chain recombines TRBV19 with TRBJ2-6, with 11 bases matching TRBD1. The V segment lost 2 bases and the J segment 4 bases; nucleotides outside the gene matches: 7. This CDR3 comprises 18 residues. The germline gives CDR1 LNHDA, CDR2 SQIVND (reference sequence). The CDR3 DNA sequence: TGTGCCAGTAGTATACGGGACAGGGGGAAAAGAGGGGCCAACGTCCTGACTTTC. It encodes CASSIRDRGKRGANVLTF. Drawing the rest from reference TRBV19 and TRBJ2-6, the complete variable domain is DGGITQSPKYLFRKEGQNVTLSCEQNLNHDAMYWYRQDPGQGLRLIYYSQIVNDFQKGDIAEGYSVSREKKESFPLTVTSAQKNPTAFYLCASSIRDRGKRGANVLTFGAGSRLTVL.

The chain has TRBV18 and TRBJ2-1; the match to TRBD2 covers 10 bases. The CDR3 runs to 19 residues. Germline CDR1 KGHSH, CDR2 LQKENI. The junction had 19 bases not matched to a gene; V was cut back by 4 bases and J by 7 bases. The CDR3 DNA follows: TGTGCCAGCTCACTAACGACTAGCGGGCCAACCTCCCACAGAAATGAGCAGTTCTTC. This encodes CASSLTTSGPTSHRNEQFF.

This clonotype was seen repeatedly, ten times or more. The CDR3 is CASSFSRLAGGVVQFF. In DNA form, the CDR3 reads TGTGCCAGCAGTTTCTCGAGACTAGCGGGAGGGGTGGTGCAGTTCTTC. The chain couples TRBV12-3 or TRBV12-4 to TRBJ2-1; TRBD2 matches 14 bases. J gave up 12 bases and V 3 bases, and 10 bases lay outside the gene matches. CDR3 length: 16 residues.

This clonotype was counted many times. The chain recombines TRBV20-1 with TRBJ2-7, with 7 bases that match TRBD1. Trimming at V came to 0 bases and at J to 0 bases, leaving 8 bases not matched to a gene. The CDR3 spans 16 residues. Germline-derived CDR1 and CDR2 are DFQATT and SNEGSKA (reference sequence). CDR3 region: CSAREITGAFSYEQYF. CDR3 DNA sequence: TGCAGTGCTAGAGAGATTACAGGGGCCTTCTCCTACGAGCAGTACTTC.

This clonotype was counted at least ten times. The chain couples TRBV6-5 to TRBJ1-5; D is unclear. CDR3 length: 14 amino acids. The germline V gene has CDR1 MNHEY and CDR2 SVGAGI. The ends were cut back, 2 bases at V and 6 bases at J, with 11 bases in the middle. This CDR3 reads CASSYGRNGQPQHF. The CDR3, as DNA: TGTGCCAGCAGTTACGGGAGAAACGGTCAGCCCCAGCATTTT.

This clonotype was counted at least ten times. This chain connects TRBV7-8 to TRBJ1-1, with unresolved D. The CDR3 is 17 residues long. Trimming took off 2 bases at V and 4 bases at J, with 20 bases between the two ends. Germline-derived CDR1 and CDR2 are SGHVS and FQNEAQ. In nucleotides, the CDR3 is TGTGCCAGCAGCTTAATCCGCCCATGGTCGACCGGCACTGAAGCTTTCTTT. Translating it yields CASSLIRPWSTGTEAFF.

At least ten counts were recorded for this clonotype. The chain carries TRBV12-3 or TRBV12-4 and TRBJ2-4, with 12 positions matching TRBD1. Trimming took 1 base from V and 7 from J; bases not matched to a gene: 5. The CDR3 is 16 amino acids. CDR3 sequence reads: CASSLGGQGASNIQYF. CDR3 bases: TGTGCCAGCAGTTTAGGGGGACAGGGGGCAAGTAACATTCAGTACTTC.

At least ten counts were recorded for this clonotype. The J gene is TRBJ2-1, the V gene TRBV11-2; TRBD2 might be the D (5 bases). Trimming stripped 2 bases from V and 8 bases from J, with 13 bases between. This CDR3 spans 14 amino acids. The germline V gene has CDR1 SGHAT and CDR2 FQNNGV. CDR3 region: CASSLIDYSHEQFF. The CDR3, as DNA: TGTGCCAGCAGCTTAATCGACTACTCCCATGAGCAGTTCTTC.

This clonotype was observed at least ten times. The CDR3, as DNA: TGTGCCAGCAGCCCGACAGGGTCGGGTGAGCAGTTCTTC. Protein sequence: CASSPTGSGEQFF. The chain has TRBV12-3 or TRBV12-4 and TRBJ2-1; 7 positions agree with TRBD1. The length of the CDR3 is 13 residues. V dropped 6 bases and J dropped 9; count of bases not matched to a gene: 8.

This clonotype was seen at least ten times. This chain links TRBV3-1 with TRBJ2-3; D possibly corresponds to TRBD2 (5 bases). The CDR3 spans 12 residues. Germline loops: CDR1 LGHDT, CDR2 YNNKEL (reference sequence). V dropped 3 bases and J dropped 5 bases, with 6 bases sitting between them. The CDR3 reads CASSHRGDTQYF. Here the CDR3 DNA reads TGTGCCAGCAGCCATCGGGGAGATACGCAGTATTTT.

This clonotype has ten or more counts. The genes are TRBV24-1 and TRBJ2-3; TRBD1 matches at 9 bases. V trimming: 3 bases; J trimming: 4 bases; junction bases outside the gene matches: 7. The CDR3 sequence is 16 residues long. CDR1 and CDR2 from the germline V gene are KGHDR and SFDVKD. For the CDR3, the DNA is TGTGCCACCAGTGATCCACCCGGGACAGGGCCAGATACGCAGTATTTT. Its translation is CATSDPPGTGPDTQYF.

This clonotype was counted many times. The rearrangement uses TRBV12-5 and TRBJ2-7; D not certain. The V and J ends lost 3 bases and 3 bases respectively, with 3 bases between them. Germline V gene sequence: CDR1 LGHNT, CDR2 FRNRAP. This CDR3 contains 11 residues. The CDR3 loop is CASGLIYEQYF. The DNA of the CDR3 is TGTGCTAGTGGTTTAATCTACGAGCAGTACTTC.

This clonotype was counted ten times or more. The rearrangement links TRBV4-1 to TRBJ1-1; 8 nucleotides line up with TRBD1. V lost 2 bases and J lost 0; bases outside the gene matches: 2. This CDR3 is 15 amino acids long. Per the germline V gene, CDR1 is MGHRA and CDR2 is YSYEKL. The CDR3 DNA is TGCGCCAGCAGCCAATCGGGACAGGTGAACACTGAAGCTTTCTTT. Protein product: CASSQSGQVNTEAFF.

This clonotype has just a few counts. DNA of the CDR3: TGTGCCAGCAGTGGGGGACTAGCTGGTGAGCAGTTCTTC. Translation: CASSGGLAGEQFF. The chain is built from TRBV6-5 and TRBJ2-1, with TRBD2 matching over 9 bases. CDR1 MNHEY and CDR2 SVGAGI come from the germline V gene. This CDR3 comprises 13 residues. J was trimmed by 9 bases and V by 5 bases; bases with no gene match: 5.

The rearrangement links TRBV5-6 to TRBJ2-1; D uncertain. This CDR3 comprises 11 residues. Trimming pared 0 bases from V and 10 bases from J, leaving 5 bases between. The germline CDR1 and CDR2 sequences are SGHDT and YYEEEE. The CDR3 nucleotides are TGTGCCAGCAGCTTGGGTAACGAGCAGTTCTTC. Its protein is CASSLGNEQFF.

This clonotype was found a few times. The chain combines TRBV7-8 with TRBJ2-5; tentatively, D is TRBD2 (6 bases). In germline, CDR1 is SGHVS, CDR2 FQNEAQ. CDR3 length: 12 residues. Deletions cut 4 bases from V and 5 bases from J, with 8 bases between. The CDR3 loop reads CASSSLAETQYF. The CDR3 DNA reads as TGTGCCAGCAGCTCCCTAGCGGAGACCCAGTACTTC.

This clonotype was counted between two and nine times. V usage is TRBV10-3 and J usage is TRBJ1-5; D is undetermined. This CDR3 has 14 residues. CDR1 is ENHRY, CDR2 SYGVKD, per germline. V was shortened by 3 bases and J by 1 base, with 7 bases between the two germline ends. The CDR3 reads CAISDSGSNQPQHF. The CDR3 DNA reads TGTGCCATCAGTGATTCGGGGAGCAATCAGCCCCAGCATTTT.